This T cell receptor (beta chain) was recovered during a study of control samples from healthy donors and cancer patients. The CDR3 spans 17 residues. Germline assignment: CDR1 MGHRA and CDR2 YSYEKL. V gave up 1 base and J gave up 8 bases, with 21 bases separating them. Produced via immunoSEQ multiplex PCR; TCRdb's table is partial and in-frame only. In the table there are about 160,000 clones, roughly 92% of which are singletons. The J gene is TRBJ2-1, the V gene TRBV4-1; no clear D gene. Source material: blood. The sequence derives from a woman aged 30 to 39 in good health. The CDR3 spells CASSQAFRTQGLHEQFF. DNA for the CDR3: TGCGCCAGCAGCCAAGCCTTCCGGACCCAAGGCCTCCATGAGCAGTTCTTC.